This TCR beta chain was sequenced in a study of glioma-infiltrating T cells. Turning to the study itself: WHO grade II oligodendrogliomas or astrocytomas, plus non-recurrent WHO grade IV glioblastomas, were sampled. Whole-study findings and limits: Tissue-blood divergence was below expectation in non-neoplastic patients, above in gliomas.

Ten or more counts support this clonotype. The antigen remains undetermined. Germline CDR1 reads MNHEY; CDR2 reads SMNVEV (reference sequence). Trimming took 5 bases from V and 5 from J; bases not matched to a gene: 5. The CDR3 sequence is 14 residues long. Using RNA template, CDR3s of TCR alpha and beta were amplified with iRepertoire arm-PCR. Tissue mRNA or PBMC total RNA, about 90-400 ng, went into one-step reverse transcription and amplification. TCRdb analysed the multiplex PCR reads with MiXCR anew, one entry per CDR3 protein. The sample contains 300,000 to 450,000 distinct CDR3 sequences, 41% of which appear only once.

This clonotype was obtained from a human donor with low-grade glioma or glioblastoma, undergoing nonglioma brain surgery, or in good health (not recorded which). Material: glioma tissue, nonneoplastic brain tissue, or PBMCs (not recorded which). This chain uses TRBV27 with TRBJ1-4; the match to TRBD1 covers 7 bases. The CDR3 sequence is CASSRQGPNEKLFF. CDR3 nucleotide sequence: TGTGCCAGCAGTCGACAGGGTCCCAATGAAAAACTGTTTTTT.